Presented here are 16 T cell receptor beta chains from one specimen sequenced in a study of cytomegalovirus exposure and HLA in healthy donors. The PCR made use of 60 Vbeta and 13 Jbeta primers. Clones were sequenced by immunoSEQ multiplex PCR, and TCRdb holds only the in-frame ones, with some missing. This table holds 130,000 to 150,000 clones, approximately 9% found once. The sample taken for sequencing was PBMCs. These receptor sequences come from a male donor in good health and CMV-seronegative.

This clone has just a few counts. The chain is built from TRBV7-2 and TRBJ2-3, with D unclear. CDR1 SGHTA and CDR2 FQGNSA come from the germline V gene. Trimming removed 5 bases from V and 1 base from J, with 16 bases in between. The CDR3 sequence is 16 residues long. The CDR3 sequence is CASSPFVGYGTDTQYF. The CDR3, as DNA: TGTGCCAGCAGCCCATTCGTCGGGTATGGCACAGATACGCAGTATTTT. Full variable domain (rest looked up from reference TRBV7-2 and TRBJ2-3): GAGVSQSPSNKVTEKGKDVELRCDPISGHTALYWYRQSLGQGLEFLIYFQGNSAPDKSGLPSDRFSAERTGGSVSTLTIQRTQQEDSAVYLCASSPFVGYGTDTQYFGPGTRLTVL.

The V call is TRBV29-1, the J call TRBJ2-1, with TRBD1 as a possible D gene (6 bases). Trimming took 6 bases from V and 1 from J, leaving 13 bases between them. This CDR3 spans 14 amino acids. The V gene's germline CDR1 is SQVTM and CDR2 ANQGSEA. The CDR3 sequence is CSVGIQGSYNEQFF. The CDR3 coding sequence is TGCAGCGTCGGGATACAGGGATCCTACAATGAGCAGTTCTTC.

This chain links TRBV7-9 with TRBJ1-5, with D perhaps TRBD1 (5 bases). Per the germline V gene, CDR1 is SEHNR and CDR2 is FQNEAQ (reference sequence). CDR3 length: 15 residues. V lost 5 bases, J lost 5 bases, and 16 bases lay in between. CDR3 residues: CASSQHKGGDQPQHF. Here the CDR3 DNA reads TGTGCCAGCAGCCAACACAAGGGAGGGGATCAGCCCCAGCATTTT.

This clone was detected only a few times. V usage is TRBV9 and J usage is TRBJ1-2; D possibly corresponds to TRBD1 (6 bases). The CDR3 is made up of 15 amino acids. Germline CDR1 and CDR2: SGDLS and YYNGEE. Trimming removed 0 bases at V and 3 bases at J, with 12 bases between. The CDR3 loop is CASSVERRGHYGYTF. The CDR3 DNA reads as TGTGCCAGCAGCGTAGAGAGGCGGGGGCACTATGGCTACACCTTC.

V and J are TRBV27 and TRBJ2-7, with D maybe TRBD1 (5 bases). The CDR3 covers 15 residues. Trimming removed 0 bases at V and 2 bases at J, with 11 bases between. CDR1 is MNHEY and CDR2 is SMNVEV in the germline V gene (reference sequence). The CDR3 DNA reads TGTGCCAGCAGTTTATCAACAGGTTATACCTACGAGCAGTACTTC. Protein product: CASSLSTGYTYEQYF.

This chain connects TRBV7-2 to TRBJ2-3; TRBD1 is a possible D gene (5 bases). V was clipped by 5 bases and J by 0 bases, with 9 bases between them. The CDR3 has 14 amino acids. Germline CDR1 SGHTA, CDR2 FQGNSA. CDR3 sequence reads: CASSLGHSTDTQYF. CDR3 nucleotides: TGTGCCAGCAGCCTCGGACACAGCACAGATACGCAGTATTTT.

V gene TRBV7-3 combines with J gene TRBJ2-2; 10 nucleotides agree with TRBD1. This CDR3 is 17 amino acids long. The ends lost 1 base at V and 5 bases at J; junction bases unmatched: 7. CDR1 and CDR2 from the germline V gene are SGHTA and FQGTGA. DNA for the CDR3: TGTGCCAGCAGCTTAATATCAGGGACAGGGGTAACCGGGGAGCTGTTTTTT. Translation gives CASSLISGTGVTGELFF.

DNA for the CDR3: TGTGCCAGCAGTGTGGGGGGCGGGGGCTATGGCTACACCTTC. Encoded protein: CASSVGGGGYGYTF. V and J are TRBV6-1 and TRBJ1-2; the D gene is possibly TRBD1 (6 bases). Germline loops: CDR1 MNHNS, CDR2 SASEGT. V was shortened by 4 bases and J by 4 bases, with 13 bases between the two germline ends. The CDR3 length is 14 residues.

Only a few counts were recorded for this clone. The chain's CDR3 is CASSVAEYNYGYTF. The CDR3, as DNA: TGTGCCAGCAGCGTTGCGGAGTATAACTATGGCTACACCTTC. This sequence joins TRBV7-9 and TRBJ1-2; no clear D gene. The V end lost 5 bases, the J end lost 1 base, and 11 bases lay between the germline ends. The CDR3 has 14 amino acids. Germline loops: CDR1 SEHNR, CDR2 FQNEAQ (reference sequence).

This clone was recorded a few times. The chain has TRBV11-3 and TRBJ2-2, with 7 positions matching TRBD1. CDR1 is SGHNT and CDR2 is YENEEA in the germline V gene. The CDR3 is made up of 14 amino acids. The junction had 8 bases not matched to a gene; V was cut back by 5 bases and J by 8 bases. CDR3 sequence reads: CASSDRTGEGELFF. The CDR3 region has the DNA TGTGCCAGCAGCGATCGAACAGGGGAAGGGGAGCTGTTTTTT.

The V gene is TRBV29-1, the J gene TRBJ2-3; D remains unclear. Germline V CDR1 and CDR2: SQVTM, ANQGSEA. CDR3 length: 10 amino acids. Trimming pared 6 bases from V and 8 bases from J, leaving 9 bases between. The CDR3 spells CSVITGTQYF. As DNA, the CDR3 is TGCAGCGTAATAACGGGTACGCAGTATTTT.

In this sample, this clone turned up a few times. The chain employs TRBV30 and TRBJ2-7, with a weak D call TRBD2 (6 bases). With 5 bases removed from V and 3 bases from J, the gap between germline ends came to 17 bases. This CDR3 comprises 14 residues. Germline CDR1 GTSNPN, CDR2 SVGIG (reference sequence). The CDR3 region is CAWESIEGGYEQYF. The CDR3 bases are TGTGCCTGGGAGTCAATCGAGGGAGGCTACGAGCAGTACTTC.

The CDR3 loop reads CASSLDRRGYTF. CDR3 nucleotide sequence: TGTGCCAGCAGTCTAGATCGGCGTGGCTACACCTTC. V usage is TRBV27 and J usage is TRBJ1-2; D not resolved. The CDR3 is made up of 12 amino acids. Trimming took 5 bases from V and 7 from J, leaving 11 bases between them. CDR1 is MNHEY and CDR2 is SMNVEV in the germline V gene (reference sequence).

This chain links TRBV6-5 with TRBJ1-2; D not resolved. Deletions cut 3 bases from V and 6 bases from J, with 8 bases between. The CDR3 is made up of 12 amino acids. CDR1 and CDR2 from the germline V gene are MNHEY and SVGAGI. The chain's CDR3 is CASSYGGNGYTF. In DNA, the CDR3 is TGTGCCAGCAGTTATGGCGGTAATGGCTACACCTTC.

The gene calls are TRBV4-3 and TRBJ1-6, with D tentatively TRBD1 (5 bases). The CDR3 sequence is 16 residues long. The V end lost 2 bases, the J end lost 7 bases, and 15 bases lay between the germline ends. Germline V CDR1 and CDR2: LGHNA, YSLEER. CDR3 protein: CASSQHREGWNSPLHF. In DNA, the CDR3 is TGCGCCAGCAGCCAACATCGGGAGGGGTGGAATTCACCCCTCCACTTT.

The V and J genes are TRBV2 and TRBJ1-1; the match to TRBD1 covers 9 bases. V gave up 5 bases and J gave up 6 bases; unmatched junction bases: 4. CDR1 SNHLY and CDR2 FYNNEI come from the germline V gene. The length of the CDR3 is 13 residues. CDR3 loop: CASSLTGGAEAFF. CDR3 in DNA: TGTGCCAGCAGTCTAACAGGGGGCGCTGAAGCTTTCTTT.